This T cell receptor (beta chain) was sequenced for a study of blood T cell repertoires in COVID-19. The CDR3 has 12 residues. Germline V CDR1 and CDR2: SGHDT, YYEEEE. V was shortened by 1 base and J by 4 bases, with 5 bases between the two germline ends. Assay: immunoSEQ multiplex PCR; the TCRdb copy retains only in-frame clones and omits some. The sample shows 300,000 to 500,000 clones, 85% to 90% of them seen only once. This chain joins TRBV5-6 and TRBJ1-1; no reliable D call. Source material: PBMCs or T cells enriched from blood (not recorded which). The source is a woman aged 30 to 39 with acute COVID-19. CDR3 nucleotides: TGTGCCAGCAGCTTGTTCAGCACTGAAGCTTTCTTT. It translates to CASSLFSTEAFF.